One sample yielded the 17 T cell receptor beta chains listed below, sequenced in a study of T-cell memory formation after mild COVID-19. Using its own MiXCR run on the 5' RACE reads, TCRdb lists one record per CDR3 protein. Of tens of thousands of distinct CDR3 sequences listed, about 23% were seen once; the top ten hold under 45%. Sequenced material: PBMCs or a T cell subset sorted from them (not recorded which). These receptors were collected from a man in his late teens or twenties who had mild COVID-19 (a few samples of this study predate the infection). Cell type and time point are not known.

A few counts support this clonotype. V is TRBV6-2 or TRBV6-3 and J is TRBJ1-5, with 7 bases fitting TRBD1. This CDR3 is 18 amino acids long. Trimming cost V 0 bases and J 2 bases; bases outside gene matches: 10. The V gene's germline CDR1 is MNHEY and CDR2 SVGEGT. The CDR3 here is CASSYSFVTGSGNQPQHF. CDR3 DNA sequence: TGTGCCAGCAGTTACTCGTTTGTGACAGGGTCCGGCAATCAGCCCCAGCATTTT.

This clonotype was counted only a few times. The V call is TRBV4-1, the J call TRBJ2-7, with a possible D match to TRBD1 (5 bases). With 1 base removed from V and 2 bases from J, the gap between germline ends came to 15 bases. CDR1 and CDR2 (germline): MGHRA, YSYEKL. CDR3 size: 16 residues. The CDR3 is CASSQGQTATPYEQYF. As DNA, the CDR3 is TGCGCCAGCAGCCAAGGGCAGACAGCAACGCCCTACGAGCAGTACTTC.

This clonotype was counted many times. The rearrangement uses TRBV18 and TRBJ2-2; TRBD2 is a possible D gene (5 bases). Germline V gene lookup returns CDR1 KGHSH and CDR2 LQKENI. The CDR3 consists of 14 residues. V was trimmed by 2 bases and J by 1 base, leaving 5 bases between them. The CDR3 protein is CASSPAGNTGELFF. CDR3 in DNA: TGTGCCAGCTCACCAGCGGGGAACACCGGGGAGCTGTTTTTT.

Only a few counts were recorded for this clonotype. The chain joins TRBV29-1 to TRBJ2-5; D remains unclear. The V and J ends lost 8 bases and 2 bases respectively, with 15 bases between them. Germline CDR1 and CDR2: SQVTM and ANQGSEA. This CDR3 has 13 residues. The CDR3 region is CSSMVGRQETQYF. CDR3 nucleotides: TGCAGCTCTATGGTTGGCAGACAAGAGACCCAGTACTTC.

V gene TRBV6-2 or TRBV6-3 combines with J gene TRBJ2-7; 7 bases fit TRBD1. The CDR3 is 13 amino acids. Germline CDR1 MNHEY, CDR2 SVGEGT. V was clipped by 11 bases and J by 3 bases; unmatched bases: 10. CDR3 loop: CASVSGTVYEQYF. DNA of the CDR3: TGTGCCTCCGTTTCCGGGACAGTCTACGAGCAGTACTTC.

This clonotype came up many times. V and J are TRBV12-3 or TRBV12-4 and TRBJ2-5; the D call may be TRBD1 or TRBD2 (5 bases each). The V and J ends lost 8 bases and 0 bases respectively, with 13 bases between them. This CDR3 has 14 amino acids. The CDR3 DNA reads as TGTGCCAGCGCTAAGAGGGGCAACCAAGAGACCCAGTACTTC. Amino acid sequence: CASAKRGNQETQYF.

There are many counts of this clonotype. This rearrangement joins TRBV21-1 to TRBJ1-2; the D call TRBD1 from the table was never checked on the DNA. TRBV21-1 corresponds to a pseudogene. The CDR3 length is 13 residues. The CDR3 spells CASSKVGGGGYTF. As DNA, the CDR3 is TGTGCCAGCAGCAAAGTAGGGGGGGGCGGCTACACCTTC.

This clonotype was counted only a few times. V is TRBV12-3 or TRBV12-4 and J is TRBJ2-5; no firm D call. The V gene lost 11 bases and the J gene lost 4 bases, with 14 bases spanning the gap. CDR3 size: 12 residues. This CDR3 is CACTLNTETQYF. CDR3 sequence (DNA): TGTGCCTGTACCCTTAATACAGAGACCCAGTACTTC.

J is TRBJ2-3 and V is TRBV10-3; 10 bases line up with TRBD1. CDR3 length: 14 residues. Trimming cost V 6 bases and J 6 bases; bases outside gene matches: 6. Germline V gene sequence: CDR1 ENHRY, CDR2 SYGVKD. The CDR3 DNA follows: TGTGCCATCAGGGACAGGGGGTGGTTGGATACGCAGTATTTT. It codes for CAIRDRGWLDTQYF.

In this sample, this clonotype turned up a few times. V usage is TRBV20-1 and J usage is TRBJ2-5, with TRBD2 matching over 8 bases. The CDR3 covers 13 residues. Germline loops: CDR1 DFQATT, CDR2 SNEGSKA (reference sequence). Trimming at V came to 6 bases and at J to 5 bases, leaving 8 bases not matched to a gene. As DNA, the CDR3 is TGCAGTGCCAGCGGGGGACCGGGGGAGACCCAGTACTTC. As protein: CSASGGPGETQYF.

In this sample, this clonotype turned up a few times. This chain uses TRBV7-3 with TRBJ2-2; TRBD2 aligns across 7 bases. This CDR3 has 17 residues. Germline CDR1 and CDR2: SGHTA and FQGTGA. Unmatched junction bases numbered 6, after V lost 0 bases and J lost 2 bases. In DNA form, the CDR3 reads TGTGCCAGCAGCTTAACAGAGCTAGCGGCCAACACCGGGGAGCTGTTTTTT. Its translation is CASSLTELAANTGELFF.

The chain carries TRBV20-1 and TRBJ2-1; D ambiguous. Trimming took off 1 base at V and 3 bases at J, with 13 bases between the two ends. CDR1 and CDR2 from the germline V gene are DFQATT and SNEGSKA (reference sequence). The CDR3 consists of 15 residues. The CDR3 nucleotides read TGCAGTGCTAGAGGCTGGGCCCAGTTCTACAATGAGCAGTTCTTC. Encoded protein: CSARGWAQFYNEQFF.

This clonotype was seen more than once but under ten times. CDR3 protein: CAWSGLNTEAFF. CDR3 nucleotides: TGTGCCTGGAGTGGATTGAACACTGAAGCTTTCTTT. The chain carries TRBV30 and TRBJ1-1; D not resolved. CDR3 length: 12 residues. The V gene's germline CDR1 is GTSNPN and CDR2 SVGIG (reference sequence). With 1 base removed from V and 0 bases from J, the gap between germline ends came to 3 bases.

The chain uses TRBV5-1 and TRBJ2-1, with D unclear. The V end was cut by 1 base, the J end by 2 bases, with 16 bases between. Germline V gene data show CDR1 as SGHRS and CDR2 as YFSETQ. The CDR3 contains 17 residues. CDR3 bases: TGCGCCAGCAGCTTGTCCCCCCTGGGCGGCCCCTACAATGAGCAGTTCTTC. This codes for CASSLSPLGGPYNEQFF.

V and J are TRBV24-1 and TRBJ2-2; D might be TRBD1 or TRBD2, each matching 5 bases. Germline lookup yields CDR1 KGHDR and CDR2 SFDVKD. V dropped 7 bases and J dropped 4 bases, with 12 bases sitting between them. The CDR3 covers 14 residues. The CDR3, as DNA: TGTGCCACCAGAAGGGACCCCCTCACCGGGGAGCTGTTTTTT. Translating it yields CATRRDPLTGELFF.

The chain recombines TRBV2 with TRBJ2-3; 7 nucleotides agree with TRBD1. This CDR3 has 13 residues. Germline V gene lookup returns CDR1 SNHLY and CDR2 FYNNEI. The trim removed 7 bases at V and 4 bases at J, leaving 5 bases unmatched. The DNA of the CDR3 is TGTGCCAGCAACAGACAGGGCCCAGATACGCAGTATTTT. Amino acids: CASNRQGPDTQYF.

This chain joins TRBV4-1 and TRBJ2-2, with 9 bases fitting TRBD1. Looked up from germline, CDR1 is MGHRA and CDR2 is YSYEKL. CDR3 size: 15 residues. The junction had 8 bases not matched to a gene; V was cut back by 5 bases and J by 7 bases. CDR3 nucleotides: TGCGCCAGCAGCTTCCGGGACAGGGTTGTCGGGGAGCTGTTTTTT. Translating it yields CASSFRDRVVGELFF.